The 18 T cell receptor beta chains given below trace back to one sample, sequenced in a study of CD8 T cells in ankylosing spondylitis. TCRdb used MiXCR to reprocess the 5' RACE reads, holding one entry per CDR3 protein. This sample has 80,000 to 100,000 distinct CDR3 sequences, with about 8.3% found just once. The sequenced sample consisted of blood, either unsorted or a sorted T cell fraction (not recorded which). These TCRs come from a male donor with ankylosing spondylitis or in good health (not recorded which).

This clonotype was seen many times. The chain carries TRBV4-1 and TRBJ2-7; D possibly corresponds to TRBD1 (6 bases). V shed 0 bases and J shed 3 bases, with 18 bases lying between them. The CDR3 contains 17 residues. In germline, CDR1 is MGHRA, CDR2 YSYEKL. CDR3 loop: CASSQEASRTDFYEQYF. Here the CDR3 DNA reads TGCGCCAGCAGCCAAGAAGCCTCGAGGACAGACTTCTACGAGCAGTACTTC.

Many counts were recorded for this clonotype. The chain links TRBV19 to TRBJ2-3; no reliable D call. The CDR3 is 14 residues long. Trimming shortened V by 6 bases and J by 3 bases, and 13 bases separated the two germline ends. CDR1 and CDR2 from the germline V gene are LNHDA and SQIVND (reference sequence). CDR3 loop: CASRGRKGTDTQYF. The CDR3 bases are TGTGCCAGTAGGGGTAGGAAGGGTACAGATACGCAGTATTTT.

This clonotype was counted ten times or more. V usage is TRBV12-3 or TRBV12-4 and J usage is TRBJ2-2; D is possibly TRBD1 (6 bases). The CDR3 has 16 residues. The germline V and J ends were trimmed by 5 bases and 2 bases, with 15 bases remaining between them. The CDR3 DNA follows: TGTGCCAGCAGTCGTACAGGGAATAGTAACACCGGGGAGCTGTTTTTT. This gives the protein CASSRTGNSNTGELFF.

This clonotype was observed at least ten times. The chain couples TRBV19 to TRBJ2-2; 7 bases agree with TRBD1. CDR1 and CDR2 from the germline V gene are LNHDA and SQIVND (reference sequence). V gave up 6 bases and J gave up 1 base; unmatched junction bases: 2. This CDR3 has 14 amino acids. In DNA form, the CDR3 reads TGTGCCAGTAGGAGACAGGGGAACACCGGGGAGCTGTTTTTT. It codes for CASRRQGNTGELFF.

This clonotype has ten or more counts. The rearrangement uses TRBV6-5 and TRBJ2-3, with 9 positions matching TRBD2. Unmatched junction bases numbered 13, after V lost 4 bases and J lost 5 bases. Germline V gene data show CDR1 as MNHEY and CDR2 as SVGAGI. The CDR3 runs 17 residues. The CDR3 is CASSLSAGGGAQDTQYF. The CDR3, as DNA: TGTGCCAGCAGTTTATCCGCGGGCGGGGGGGCCCAAGATACGCAGTATTTT.

This chain joins TRBV19 and TRBJ2-1; 7 positions agree with TRBD2. Germline V lookup: CDR1 LNHDA, CDR2 SQIVND (reference sequence). V dropped 3 bases and J dropped 6; count of bases not matched to a gene: 8. The CDR3 sequence is 15 residues long. CDR3 sequence (DNA): TGTGCCAGTAGTATCCTGGGGGGGGATGTCAATGAGCAGTTCTTC. The encoded protein is CASSILGGDVNEQFF.

This clonotype turned up a few times. The V gene is TRBV10-3, the J gene TRBJ1-5, with D unclear. Germline CDR1 and CDR2: ENHRY and SYGVKD. The CDR3 is made up of 14 amino acids. V was clipped by 8 bases and J by 1 base, with 12 bases between them. The CDR3 region is CAIGRDGSNQPQHF. The CDR3 DNA reads as TGTGCCATCGGACGGGATGGCAGCAATCAGCCCCAGCATTTT.

Details on this clonotype: A much larger clone lies one base from this, so it may be a read error. The chain has TRBV7-9 and TRBJ1-2; D not certain. V shed 2 bases and J shed 10 bases, with 11 bases lying between them. The germline gives CDR1 SEHNR, CDR2 FQNEAQ (reference sequence). The CDR3 is 12 residues long. CDR3 bases: TGTGCCAGCAGCTTACCGAGGCCCTCCTACACCTTC. Amino acids: CASSLPRPSYTF. Variable domain in full (rest from reference TRBV7-9 and TRBJ1-2): DTGVSQNPRHKITKRGQNVTFRCDPISEHNRLYWYRQTLGQGPEFLTYFQNEAQLEKSRLLSDRFSAERPKGSFSTLEIQRTEQGDSAMYLCASSLPRPSYTFGSGTRLTVV.

This clonotype was recorded many times. The rearrangement uses TRBV29-1 and TRBJ2-1; D could derive from TRBD1 or TRBD2 (5 bases each). CDR1 and CDR2 from the germline V gene are SQVTM and ANQGSEA. V was shortened by 0 bases and J by 7 bases, with 16 bases between the two germline ends. This CDR3 region has 15 residues. The CDR3 sequence is CSVEDGANAFNEQFF. The DNA for the CDR3 is TGCAGCGTTGAAGACGGGGCGAACGCATTTAATGAGCAGTTCTTC.

This clonotype showed up many times. The chain uses TRBV24-1 and TRBJ2-1, with 9 positions matching TRBD2. CDR1 and CDR2 from the germline V gene are KGHDR and SFDVKD. The CDR3 totals 16 residues. The J segment lost 2 bases and the V segment lost 1 base, leaving 2 bases of the junction unmatched. Here the CDR3 reads CATSDLSGRTYNEQFF. The DNA for the CDR3 is TGTGCCACCAGTGATTTAAGCGGGAGGACCTACAATGAGCAGTTCTTC.

This clonotype was detected many times. The chain carries TRBV7-2 and TRBJ1-2; weak D call: TRBD1 (6 bases). Germline V gene sequence: CDR1 SGHTA, CDR2 FQGNSA. CDR3 length equals 15 residues. Trimming shortened V by 4 bases and J by 2 bases, and 14 bases separated the two germline ends. The CDR3 protein is CASSSYRVINYGYTF. The CDR3 DNA sequence: TGTGCCAGCAGCTCGTACAGGGTAATAAACTATGGCTACACCTTC. Together with reference TRBV7-2 and TRBJ1-2, the CDR3 gives the full variable domain: GAGVSQSPSNKVTEKGKDVELRCDPISGHTALYWYRQSLGQGLEFLIYFQGNSAPDKSGLPSDRFSAERTGGSVSTLTIQRTQQEDSAVYLCASSSYRVINYGYTFGSGTRLTVV.

In its sample, this clonotype was seen many times. The rearrangement uses TRBV5-1 and TRBJ2-5, with D perhaps TRBD1 or TRBD2 (5 bases each). V was cut by 0 bases and J by 4 bases, with 10 bases left in between. Germline CDR1 is SGHRS and CDR2 is YFSETQ. This CDR3 contains 14 residues. DNA of the CDR3: TGCGCCAGCAGCTTGGGTCCGGGGCCAGAGACCCAGTACTTC. Translating it yields CASSLGPGPETQYF.

Many counts were recorded for this clonotype. This rearrangement joins TRBV19 to TRBJ2-7; D unclear. CDR1 is LNHDA and CDR2 is SQIVND in the germline V gene (reference sequence). The CDR3 covers 11 residues. Trimming pared 8 bases from V and 3 bases from J, leaving 8 bases between. CDR3 nucleotide sequence: TGTGCCAGTGGTGGTCTCTACGAGCAGTACTTC. Translating it yields CASGGLYEQYF.

Concerning this clonotype itself: Just one base apart from a much larger clone, this may be a read error. The gene calls are TRBV5-1 and TRBJ2-5; 10 nucleotides line up with TRBD2. This CDR3 has 16 amino acids. In germline, CDR1 is SGHRS, CDR2 YFSETQ. The CDR3 loop is CASSLIAGGTQETQHF. CDR3 nucleotide sequence: TGCGCCAGCAGCTTGATAGCGGGAGGAACACAAGAGACCCAGCACTTC.

This clonotype came up many times. The CDR3 nucleotides read TGTGCCTCCCGGGGGGGGGGCTACAATGAGCAGTTCTTC. Translation gives CASRGGGYNEQFF. The chain links TRBV12-3 or TRBV12-4 to TRBJ2-1; 8 bases line up with TRBD2. The ends lost 11 bases at V and 3 bases at J; junction bases unmatched: 6. There are 13 residues in the CDR3.

Many counts were recorded for this clonotype. J is TRBJ1-5 and V is TRBV27; no definite D call. Germline V gene lookup returns CDR1 MNHEY and CDR2 SMNVEV (reference sequence). The CDR3 consists of 15 residues. V shed 5 bases and J shed 0 bases, with 11 bases lying between them. The CDR3 nucleotides are TGTGCCAGCAGTGGGAGCGGTTATAGCAATCAGCCCCAGCATTTT. The encoded protein is CASSGSGYSNQPQHF.

This clonotype was recorded many times. The chain uses TRBV4-3 and TRBJ2-1, with D uncertain. This CDR3 region has 12 residues. Germline CDR1 LGHNA, CDR2 YSLEER. Trimming took 4 bases from V and 6 from J, leaving 7 bases between them. CDR3 sequence: CASSRGGNEQFF. CDR3 coding DNA: TGCGCCAGCAGCCGAGGTGGCAATGAGCAGTTCTTC.

This clonotype has ten or more counts. The V and J genes are TRBV20-1 and TRBJ2-5; D unclear. The CDR3 consists of 15 residues. V lost 0 bases and J 3 bases, leaving 14 bases between the germline ends. Germline V lookup: CDR1 DFQATT, CDR2 SNEGSKA (reference sequence). The CDR3 is CSARDPASVKETQYF. CDR3 DNA sequence: TGCAGTGCTAGAGATCCGGCGTCAGTGAAAGAGACCCAGTACTTC.